A single sample is the source of the 13 T cell receptor beta chains below, sequenced in a study of blood T cell repertoires in COVID-19. Generated by immunoSEQ multiplex PCR, the TCRdb table keeps only in-frame clones and is missing some. Among fewer than 200,000 clones listed, around 78% were seen once. Sequenced input: PBMCs or T cells enriched from blood (not recorded which). Receptors originate from a woman in her forties or fifties who had recovered from COVID-19.

The gene calls are TRBV19 and TRBJ1-1; a possible D gene is TRBD1 (5 bases). CDR1 and CDR2 from the germline V gene are LNHDA and SQIVND (reference sequence). Trimming removed 6 bases from V and 4 bases from J, with 18 bases in between. This CDR3 region has 15 residues. The CDR3 here is CASRGLLGGATEAFF. In nucleotides, the CDR3 is TGTGCCAGTAGGGGCCTTCTCGGCGGGGCCACTGAAGCTTTCTTT.

This clone was observed a handful of times. The rearrangement uses TRBV27 and TRBJ2-7, with a tentative D call TRBD1 (6 bases). Germline V gene lookup returns CDR1 MNHEY and CDR2 SMNVEV (reference sequence). V was cut by 10 bases and J by 0 bases, with 16 bases left in between. The CDR3 is 14 residues long. The CDR3, as DNA: TGTGCCAACCAGAGAGGGGGTAGCTCCTACGAGCAGTACGTC. Amino acids: CANQRGGSSYEQYV.

V gene TRBV11-3 combines with J gene TRBJ2-1; D gene ambiguous. The CDR3 is made up of 13 amino acids. V was cut by 5 bases and J by 9 bases, with 14 bases left in between. Germline loops: CDR1 SGHNT, CDR2 YENEEA. The CDR3 sequence: CASSRILEPEQFF. The CDR3 DNA reads TGTGCCAGCAGCCGAATCCTAGAGCCTGAGCAGTTCTTC.

The rearrangement uses TRBV5-5 and TRBJ1-4; no reliable D call. This CDR3 is built from 15 residues. CDR1 and CDR2 (germline): SGHKS, YYEKEE (reference sequence). Trimming removed 3 bases from V and 10 bases from J, with 19 bases in between. In DNA form, the CDR3 reads TGTGCCAGCAGCTCTAGGACGGAGGGCCCGCGAAAACTGTTTTTT. This translates into CASSSRTEGPRKLFF.

This clone has only one observation. J is TRBJ2-3 and V is TRBV24-1, with unresolved D. Trimming removed 4 bases from V and 0 bases from J, with 7 bases in between. CDR3 length: 14 amino acids. Germline-derived CDR1 and CDR2 are KGHDR and SFDVKD. CDR3: CATSDFTSTDTQYF. The CDR3 DNA is TGTGCCACCAGTGACTTTACTAGCACAGATACGCAGTATTTT.

The chain employs TRBV3-1 (or the pseudogene TRBV3-2) and TRBJ1-2; TRBD1 aligns across 11 bases. Germline V gene data show CDR1 as LGHDT and CDR2 as YNNKEL (reference sequence). The CDR3 extends over 15 amino acids. After removal of 5 bases from V and 3 bases from J, the junction contained 5 bases not matched to a gene. CDR3: CASSGRDRGDYGYTF. CDR3 in DNA: TGTGCCAGCAGCGGACGGGACAGGGGGGACTATGGCTACACCTTC.

This clone is a singleton in its sample. The chain combines TRBV3-1 (or the pseudogene TRBV3-2) with TRBJ2-5, with 14 bases aligning to TRBD2. The germline CDR1 and CDR2 sequences are LGHDT and YNNKEL (reference sequence). This CDR3 contains 15 residues. Trimming at V came to 5 bases and at J to 5 bases, leaving 4 bases not matched to a gene. The CDR3 is CASSGTSGGRETQYF. For the CDR3, the DNA is TGTGCCAGCAGCGGGACTAGCGGGGGTAGGGAGACCCAGTACTTC.

The CDR3 spells CASSLLLQSANYGYTF. For the CDR3, the DNA is TGTGCCAGCAGCTTACTCCTCCAATCAGCTAACTATGGCTACACCTTC. J is TRBJ1-2 and V is TRBV7-9; no reliable D call. In germline, CDR1 is SEHNR, CDR2 FQNEAQ (reference sequence). The CDR3 has 16 amino acids. The V gene lost 2 bases and the J gene lost 0 bases, with 13 bases spanning the gap.

The chain recombines TRBV5-4 with TRBJ2-1, with a weak D call TRBD2 (5 bases). CDR3 length: 15 amino acids. Germline V gene lookup returns CDR1 SGHNT and CDR2 YYREEE (reference sequence). V gave up 4 bases and J gave up 0 bases, with 11 bases separating them. The CDR3 DNA is TGTGCCAGCAGCGCCCTTCGGGGCTCCTACAATGAGCAGTTCTTC. It is translated as CASSALRGSYNEQFF.

The chain employs TRBV5-1 and TRBJ1-1; no definite D call. V shed 0 bases and J shed 4 bases, with 7 bases lying between them. There are 13 residues in the CDR3. CDR1 is SGHRS, CDR2 YFSETQ, per germline. This chain's CDR3 is CASSLVSGTEAFF. The CDR3 bases are TGCGCCAGCAGCTTGGTATCGGGCACTGAAGCTTTCTTT.

The V and J genes are TRBV13 and TRBJ2-3, with D possibly matching TRBD2 (5 bases). The ends were cut back, 6 bases at V and 3 bases at J, with 16 bases in the middle. The CDR3 consists of 15 residues. The germline CDR1 and CDR2 sequences are PRHDT and FYEKMQ (reference sequence). CDR3 amino acids: CASSSSLVRTDTQYF. The CDR3 DNA is TGTGCCAGCAGTTCTTCACTAGTGAGGACAGATACGCAGTATTTT.

The V call is TRBV2, the J call TRBJ1-5, with 7 nucleotides matching TRBD1. This CDR3 is built from 17 residues. The V segment lost 8 bases and the J segment 0 bases; nucleotides outside the gene matches: 13. The germline gives CDR1 SNHLY, CDR2 FYNNEI. The CDR3 loop reads CASGFDRADYSNQPQHF. CDR3 nucleotide sequence: TGTGCCAGCGGGTTCGACAGGGCCGATTATAGCAATCAGCCCCAGCATTTT.

The chain combines TRBV12-3 or TRBV12-4 with TRBJ1-2, with TRBD1 matching over 9 bases. After removal of 5 bases from V and 7 bases from J, the junction contained 5 bases not matched to a gene. The CDR3 covers 13 residues. As DNA, the CDR3 is TGTGCCAGCAGTAAACCGGGACAGGGTGGCTACACCTTC. Protein product: CASSKPGQGGYTF.